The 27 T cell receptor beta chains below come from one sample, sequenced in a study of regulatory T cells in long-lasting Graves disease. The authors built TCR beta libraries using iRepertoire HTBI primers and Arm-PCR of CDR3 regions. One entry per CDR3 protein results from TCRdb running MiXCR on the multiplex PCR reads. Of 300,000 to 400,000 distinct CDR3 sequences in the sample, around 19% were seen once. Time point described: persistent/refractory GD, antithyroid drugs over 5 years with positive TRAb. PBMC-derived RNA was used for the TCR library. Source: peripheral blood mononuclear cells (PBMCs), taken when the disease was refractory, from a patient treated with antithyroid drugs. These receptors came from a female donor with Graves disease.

The CDR3 loop is CASSPVSFSPLHF. In DNA, the CDR3 is TGTGCCAGCAGCCCAGTTTCGTTCTCACCCCTCCACTTT. The V call is TRBV7-2, the J call TRBJ1-6; D not resolved. This CDR3 has 13 residues. Germline V gives CDR1 SGHTA, CDR2 FQGNSA. The V end was cut by 5 bases, the J end by 10 bases, with 12 bases between.

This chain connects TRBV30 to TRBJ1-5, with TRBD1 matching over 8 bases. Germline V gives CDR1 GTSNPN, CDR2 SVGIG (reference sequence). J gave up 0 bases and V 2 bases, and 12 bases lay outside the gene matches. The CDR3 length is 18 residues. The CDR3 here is CAWSSGAGGLISNQPQHF. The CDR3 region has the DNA TGTGCCTGGAGTTCTGGGGCAGGGGGCCTGATTAGCAATCAGCCCCAGCATTTT.

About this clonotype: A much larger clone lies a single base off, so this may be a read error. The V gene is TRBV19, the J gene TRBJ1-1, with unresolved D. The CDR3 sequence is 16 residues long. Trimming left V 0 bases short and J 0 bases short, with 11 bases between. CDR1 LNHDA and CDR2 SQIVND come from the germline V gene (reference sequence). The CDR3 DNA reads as TGTGCCAGTAGTATAGACCCCGGGAACGTGAACACTGAAGCTTTCTTT. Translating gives CASSIDPGNVNTEAFF.

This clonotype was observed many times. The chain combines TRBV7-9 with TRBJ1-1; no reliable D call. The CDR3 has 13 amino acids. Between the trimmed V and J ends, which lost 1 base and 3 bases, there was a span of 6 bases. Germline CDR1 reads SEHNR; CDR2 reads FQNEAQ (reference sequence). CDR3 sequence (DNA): TGTGCCAGCAGCTTAGAGGCGGACACTGAAGCTTTCTTT. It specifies CASSLEADTEAFF. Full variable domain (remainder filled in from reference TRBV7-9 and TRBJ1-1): DTGVSQNPRHKITKRGQNVTFRCDPISEHNRLYWYRQTLGQGPEFLTYFQNEAQLEKSRLLSDRFSAERPKGSFSTLEIQRTEQGDSAMYLCASSLEADTEAFFGQGTRLTVV.

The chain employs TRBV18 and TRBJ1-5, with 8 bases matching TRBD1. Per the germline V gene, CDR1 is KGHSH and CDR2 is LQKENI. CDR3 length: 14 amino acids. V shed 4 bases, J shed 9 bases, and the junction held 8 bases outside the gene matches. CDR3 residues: CASSLQGVLGPQHF. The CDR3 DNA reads TGTGCCAGCTCACTACAGGGGGTTCTAGGGCCCCAGCATTTT.

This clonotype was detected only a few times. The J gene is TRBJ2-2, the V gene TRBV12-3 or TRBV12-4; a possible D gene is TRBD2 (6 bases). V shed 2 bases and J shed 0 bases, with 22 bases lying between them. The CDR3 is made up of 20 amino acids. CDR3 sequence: CASSLWLRLEGLTNTGELFF. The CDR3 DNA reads TGTGCCAGCAGTTTATGGTTGCGACTAGAAGGGCTAACGAACACCGGGGAGCTGTTTTTT.

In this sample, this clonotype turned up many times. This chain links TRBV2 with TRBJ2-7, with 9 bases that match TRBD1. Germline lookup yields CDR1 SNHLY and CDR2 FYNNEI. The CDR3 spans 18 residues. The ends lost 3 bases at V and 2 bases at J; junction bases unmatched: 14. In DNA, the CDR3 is TGTGCCAGCAGTGATTACGAGGTTCTGGGACAGGGCACCTACGAGCAGTACTTC. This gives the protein CASSDYEVLGQGTYEQYF.

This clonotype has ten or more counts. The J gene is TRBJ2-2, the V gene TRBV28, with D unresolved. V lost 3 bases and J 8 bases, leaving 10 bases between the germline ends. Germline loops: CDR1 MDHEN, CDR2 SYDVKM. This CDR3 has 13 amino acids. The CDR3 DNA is TGTGCCAGCAGTTTCCTGTATAGGGGGGAGCTGTTTTTT. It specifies CASSFLYRGELFF.

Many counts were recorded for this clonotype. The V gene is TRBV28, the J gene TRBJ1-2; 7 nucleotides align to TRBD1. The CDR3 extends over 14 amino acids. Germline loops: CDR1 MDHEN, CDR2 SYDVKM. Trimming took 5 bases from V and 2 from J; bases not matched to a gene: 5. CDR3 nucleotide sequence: TGTGCCAGCAGTCCAGGGGGAAGAAACTATGGCTACACCTTC. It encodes CASSPGGRNYGYTF.

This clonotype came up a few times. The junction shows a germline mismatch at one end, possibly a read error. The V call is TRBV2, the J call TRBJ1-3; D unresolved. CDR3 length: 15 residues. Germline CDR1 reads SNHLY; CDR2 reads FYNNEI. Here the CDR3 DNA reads TGTGCCGGCAGTGTATCGTGGATCTCTGGAAACACCATATATTTT. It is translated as CAGSVSWISGNTIYF.

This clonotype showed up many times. CDR3: CASRRSGGTYEQYF. The CDR3 bases are TGTGCCAGCAGAAGGAGCGGGGGAACCTACGAGCAGTACTTC. The chain joins TRBV6-1 to TRBJ2-7; 8 bases are shared with TRBD2. From germline, CDR1 is MNHNS and CDR2 SASEGT. V lost 6 bases and J lost 2; bases outside the gene matches: 6. The CDR3 length is 14 residues.

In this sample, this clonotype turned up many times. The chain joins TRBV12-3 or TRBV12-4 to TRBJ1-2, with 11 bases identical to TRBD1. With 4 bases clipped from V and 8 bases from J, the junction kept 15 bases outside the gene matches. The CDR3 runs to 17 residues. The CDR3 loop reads CASSSIPGQGEVRGYTF. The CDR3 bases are TGTGCCAGCAGTTCGATTCCGGGACAGGGGGAAGTGCGCGGCTACACCTTC.

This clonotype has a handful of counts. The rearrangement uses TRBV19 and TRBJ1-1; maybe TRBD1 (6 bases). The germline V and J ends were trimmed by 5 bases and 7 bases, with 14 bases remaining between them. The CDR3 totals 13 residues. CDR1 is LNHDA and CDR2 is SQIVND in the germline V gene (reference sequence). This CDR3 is CASSARTAFEAFF. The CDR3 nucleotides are TGTGCCAGTAGTGCCCGGACAGCCTTTGAAGCTTTCTTT.

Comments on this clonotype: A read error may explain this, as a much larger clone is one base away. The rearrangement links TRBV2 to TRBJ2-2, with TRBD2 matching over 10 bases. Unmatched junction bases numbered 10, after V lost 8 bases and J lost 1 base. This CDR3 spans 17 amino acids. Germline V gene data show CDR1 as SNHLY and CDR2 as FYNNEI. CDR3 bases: TGTGCCAGCGGTTCAGCACTAGCGGGATTGAACACCGGGGAGCTGTTTTTT. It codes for CASGSALAGLNTGELFF.

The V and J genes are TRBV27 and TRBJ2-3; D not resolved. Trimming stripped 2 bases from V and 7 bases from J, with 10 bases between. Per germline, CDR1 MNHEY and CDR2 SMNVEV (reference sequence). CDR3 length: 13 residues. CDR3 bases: TGTGCCAGCAGTTTACAAGGACCTTATACGCAGTATTTT. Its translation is CASSLQGPYTQYF.

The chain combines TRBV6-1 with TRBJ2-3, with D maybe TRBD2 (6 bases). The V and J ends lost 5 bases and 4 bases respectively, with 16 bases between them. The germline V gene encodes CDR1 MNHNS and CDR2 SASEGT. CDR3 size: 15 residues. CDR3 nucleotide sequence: TGTGCCAGCAGTAATCTAGCGCCCGCAGCAGATACGCAGTATTTT. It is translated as CASSNLAPAADTQYF.

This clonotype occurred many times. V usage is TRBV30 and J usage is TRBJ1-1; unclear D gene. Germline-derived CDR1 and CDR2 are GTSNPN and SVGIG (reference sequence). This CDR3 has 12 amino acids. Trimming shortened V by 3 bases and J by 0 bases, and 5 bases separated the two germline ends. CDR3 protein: CAWRVLNTEAFF. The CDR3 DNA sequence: TGTGCCTGGAGAGTACTGAACACTGAAGCTTTCTTT.

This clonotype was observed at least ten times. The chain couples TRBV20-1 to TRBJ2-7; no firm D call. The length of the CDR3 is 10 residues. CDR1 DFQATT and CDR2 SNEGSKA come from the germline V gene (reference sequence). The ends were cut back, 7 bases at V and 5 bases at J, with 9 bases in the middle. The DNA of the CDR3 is TGCAGTGTACTCAGGCACGAGCAGTACTTC. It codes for CSVLRHEQYF.

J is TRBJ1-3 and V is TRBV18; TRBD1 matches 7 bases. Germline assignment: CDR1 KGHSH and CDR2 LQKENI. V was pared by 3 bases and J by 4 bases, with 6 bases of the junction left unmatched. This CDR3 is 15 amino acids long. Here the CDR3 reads CASSPDRARGNTIYF. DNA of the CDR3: TGTGCCAGCTCACCCGACAGGGCGAGAGGAAACACCATATATTTT.

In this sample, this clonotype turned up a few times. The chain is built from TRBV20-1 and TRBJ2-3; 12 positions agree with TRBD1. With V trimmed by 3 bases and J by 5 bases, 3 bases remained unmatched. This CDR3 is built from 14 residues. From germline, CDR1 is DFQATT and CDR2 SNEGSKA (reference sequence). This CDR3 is CSARGQGAGDTQYF. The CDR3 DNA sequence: TGCAGTGCTAGGGGACAGGGGGCCGGAGATACGCAGTATTTT.

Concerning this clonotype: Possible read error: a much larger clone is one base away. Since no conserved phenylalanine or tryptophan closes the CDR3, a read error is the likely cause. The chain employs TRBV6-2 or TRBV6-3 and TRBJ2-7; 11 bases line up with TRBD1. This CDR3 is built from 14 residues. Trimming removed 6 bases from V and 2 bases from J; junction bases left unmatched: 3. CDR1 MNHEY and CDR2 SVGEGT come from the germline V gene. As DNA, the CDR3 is TGTGCCAGCAGGACGGGACAGGGGGCCTACGAGCAGTACCTC. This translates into CASRTGQGAYEQYL.

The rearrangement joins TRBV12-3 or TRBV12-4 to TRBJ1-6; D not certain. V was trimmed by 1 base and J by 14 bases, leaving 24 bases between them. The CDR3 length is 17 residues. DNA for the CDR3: TGTGCCAGCAGTTTAGGGGGTATATTGGGCGTGTCGTCGGCCCTCCACTTT. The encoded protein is CASSLGGILGVSSALHF.

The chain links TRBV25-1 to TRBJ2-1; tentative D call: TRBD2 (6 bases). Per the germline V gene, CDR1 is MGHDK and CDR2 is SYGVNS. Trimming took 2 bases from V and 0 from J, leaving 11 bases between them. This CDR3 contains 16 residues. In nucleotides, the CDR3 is TGTGCCAGCAGTGAACTCGGGACTTACTCCTACAATGAGCAGTTCTTC. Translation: CASSELGTYSYNEQFF.

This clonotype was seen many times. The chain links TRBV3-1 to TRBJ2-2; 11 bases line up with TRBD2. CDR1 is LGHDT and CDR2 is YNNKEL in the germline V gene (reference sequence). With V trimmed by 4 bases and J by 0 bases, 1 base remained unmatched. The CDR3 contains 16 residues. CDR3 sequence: CASSLGLAANTGELFF. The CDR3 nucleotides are TGTGCCAGCAGCCTGGGACTAGCGGCGAACACCGGGGAGCTGTTTTTT.

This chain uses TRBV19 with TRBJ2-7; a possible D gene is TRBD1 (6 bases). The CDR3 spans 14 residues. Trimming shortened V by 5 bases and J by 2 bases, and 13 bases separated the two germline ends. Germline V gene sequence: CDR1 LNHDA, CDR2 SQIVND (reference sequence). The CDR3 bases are TGTGCCAGTAGTCCCATCCAGGGGCCCTACGAGCAGTACTTC. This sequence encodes CASSPIQGPYEQYF.

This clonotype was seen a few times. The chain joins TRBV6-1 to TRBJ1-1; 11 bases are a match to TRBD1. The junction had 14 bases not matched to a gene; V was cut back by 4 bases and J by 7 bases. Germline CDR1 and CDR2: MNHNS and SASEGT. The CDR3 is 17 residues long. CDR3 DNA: TGTGCCAGCAGTGTTAAAACTGGGACAGGGGGGAGTGGTGAAGCTTTCTTT. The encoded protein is CASSVKTGTGGSGEAFF.

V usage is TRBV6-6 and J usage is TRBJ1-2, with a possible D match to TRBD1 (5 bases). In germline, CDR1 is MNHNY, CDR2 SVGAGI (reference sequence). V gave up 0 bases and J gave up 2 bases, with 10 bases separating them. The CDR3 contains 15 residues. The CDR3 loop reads CASSYSFGGNYGYTF. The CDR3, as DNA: TGTGCCAGCAGTTACTCGTTCGGGGGAAACTATGGCTACACCTTC.